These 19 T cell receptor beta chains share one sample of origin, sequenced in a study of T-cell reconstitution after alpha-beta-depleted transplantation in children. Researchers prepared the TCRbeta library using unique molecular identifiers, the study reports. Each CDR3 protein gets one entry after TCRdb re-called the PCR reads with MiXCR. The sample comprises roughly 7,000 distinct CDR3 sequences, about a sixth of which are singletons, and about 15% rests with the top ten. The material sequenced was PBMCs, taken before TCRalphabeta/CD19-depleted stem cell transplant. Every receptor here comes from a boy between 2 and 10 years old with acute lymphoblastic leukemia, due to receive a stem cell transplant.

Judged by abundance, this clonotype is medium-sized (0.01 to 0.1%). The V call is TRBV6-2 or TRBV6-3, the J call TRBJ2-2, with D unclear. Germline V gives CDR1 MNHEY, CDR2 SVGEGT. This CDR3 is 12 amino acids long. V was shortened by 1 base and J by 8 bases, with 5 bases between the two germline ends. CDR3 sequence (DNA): TGTGCCAGCAGTTACTTTTGGGGGGAGCTGTTTTTT. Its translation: CASSYFWGELFF.

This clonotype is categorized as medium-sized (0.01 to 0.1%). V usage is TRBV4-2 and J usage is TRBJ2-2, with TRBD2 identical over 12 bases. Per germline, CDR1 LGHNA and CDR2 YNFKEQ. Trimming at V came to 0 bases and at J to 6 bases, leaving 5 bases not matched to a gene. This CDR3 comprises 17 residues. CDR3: CASSQDGLAGKAGELFF. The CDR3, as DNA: TGTGCCAGCAGCCAAGACGGACTAGCGGGGAAGGCCGGGGAGCTGTTTTTT.

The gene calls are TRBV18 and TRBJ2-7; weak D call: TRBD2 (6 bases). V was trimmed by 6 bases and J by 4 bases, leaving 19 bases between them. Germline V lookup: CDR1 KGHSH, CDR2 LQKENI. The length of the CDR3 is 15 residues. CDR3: CASSEGLLYPYEQYF. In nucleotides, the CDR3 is TGTGCCAGCTCGGAGGGGCTGCTCTATCCGTACGAGCAGTACTTC.

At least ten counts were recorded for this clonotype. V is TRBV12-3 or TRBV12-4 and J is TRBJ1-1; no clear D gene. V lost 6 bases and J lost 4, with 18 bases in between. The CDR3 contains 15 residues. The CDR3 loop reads CASRPRETHSTEAFF. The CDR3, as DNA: TGTGCCAGCAGACCTCGAGAGACACATTCCACTGAAGCTTTCTTT.

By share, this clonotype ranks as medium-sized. The CDR3 protein is CASSSATGELFF. CDR3 DNA: TGTGCCAGCAGCTCCGCAACCGGGGAGCTGTTTTTT. This rearrangement joins TRBV7-9 to TRBJ2-2; D unclear. The CDR3 extends over 12 amino acids. Trimming took off 4 bases at V and 5 bases at J, with 5 bases between the two ends. The V gene's germline CDR1 is SEHNR and CDR2 FQNEAQ (reference sequence).

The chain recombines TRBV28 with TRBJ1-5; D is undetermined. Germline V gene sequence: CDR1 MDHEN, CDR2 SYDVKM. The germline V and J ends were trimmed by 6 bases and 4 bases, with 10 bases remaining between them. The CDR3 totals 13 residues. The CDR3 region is CASRWTFNQPQHF. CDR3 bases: TGTGCCAGCAGGTGGACCTTTAATCAGCCCCAGCATTTT.

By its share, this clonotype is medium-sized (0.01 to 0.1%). For the CDR3, the DNA is TGCAGTGCTCCTAGCGGGGGGCTCAGCACAGATACGCAGTATTTT. This encodes CSAPSGGLSTDTQYF. The genes are TRBV20-1 and TRBJ2-3; 11 bases align to TRBD2. The CDR3 runs to 15 residues. V lost 5 bases and J lost 0; bases outside the gene matches: 4. CDR1 is DFQATT and CDR2 is SNEGSKA in the germline V gene (reference sequence).

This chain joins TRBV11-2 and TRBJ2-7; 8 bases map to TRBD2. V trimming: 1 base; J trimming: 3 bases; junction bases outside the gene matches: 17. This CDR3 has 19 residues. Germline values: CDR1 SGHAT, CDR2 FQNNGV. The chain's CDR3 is CASSLGGGALGGRSYEQYF. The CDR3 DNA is TGTGCCAGCAGCTTAGGTGGGGGGGCCCTTGGCGGGAGGAGCTACGAGCAGTACTTC.

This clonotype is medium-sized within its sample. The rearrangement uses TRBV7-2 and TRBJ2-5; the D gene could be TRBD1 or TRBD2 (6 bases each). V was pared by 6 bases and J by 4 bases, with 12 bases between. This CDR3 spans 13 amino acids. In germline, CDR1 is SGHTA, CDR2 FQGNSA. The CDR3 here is CASRDGGRETQYF. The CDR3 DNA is TGTGCCAGCAGGGATGGGGGGCGAGAGACCCAGTACTTC.

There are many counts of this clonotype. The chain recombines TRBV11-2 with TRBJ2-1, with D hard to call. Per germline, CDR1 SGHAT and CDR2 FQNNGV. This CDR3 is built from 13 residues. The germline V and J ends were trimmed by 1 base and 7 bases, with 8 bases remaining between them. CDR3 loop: CASSLGLRNEQFF. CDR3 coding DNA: TGTGCCAGCAGCTTAGGTCTGCGGAATGAGCAGTTCTTC. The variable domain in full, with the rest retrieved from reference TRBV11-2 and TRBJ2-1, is EAGVAQSPRYKIIEKRQSVAFWCNPISGHATLYWYQQILGQGPKLLIQFQNNGVVDDSQLPKDRFSAERLKGVDSTLKIQPAKLEDSAVYLCASSLGLRNEQFFGPGTRLTVL.

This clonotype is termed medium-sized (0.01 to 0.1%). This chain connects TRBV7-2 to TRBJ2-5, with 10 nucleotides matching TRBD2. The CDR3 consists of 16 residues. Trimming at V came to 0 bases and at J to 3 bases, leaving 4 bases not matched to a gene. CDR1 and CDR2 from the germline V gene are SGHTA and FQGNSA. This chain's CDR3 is CASSLAAAGGKETQYF. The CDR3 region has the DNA TGTGCCAGCAGCTTAGCGGCAGCGGGGGGGAAAGAGACCCAGTACTTC.

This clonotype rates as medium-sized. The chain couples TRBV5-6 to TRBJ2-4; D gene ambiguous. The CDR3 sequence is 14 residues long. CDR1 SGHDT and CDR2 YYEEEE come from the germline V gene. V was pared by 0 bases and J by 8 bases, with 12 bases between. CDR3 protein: CASSLALLEDIQYF. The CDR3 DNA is TGTGCCAGCAGCTTGGCTCTACTCGAGGACATTCAGTACTTC.

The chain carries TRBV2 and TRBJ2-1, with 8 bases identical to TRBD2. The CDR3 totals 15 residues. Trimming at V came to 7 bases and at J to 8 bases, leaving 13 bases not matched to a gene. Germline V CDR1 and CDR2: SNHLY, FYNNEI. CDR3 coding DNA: TGTGCCAGCACTCTGCGGGAGGCCCTGGGGGATGAGCAGTTCTTC. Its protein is CASTLREALGDEQFF.

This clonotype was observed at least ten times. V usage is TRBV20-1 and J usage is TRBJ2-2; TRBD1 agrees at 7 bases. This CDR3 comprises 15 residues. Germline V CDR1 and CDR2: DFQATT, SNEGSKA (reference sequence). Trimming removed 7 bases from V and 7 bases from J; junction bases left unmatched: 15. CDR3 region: CSVSGRQGVVGELFF. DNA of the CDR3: TGCAGTGTGTCAGGGCGGCAGGGGGTCGTCGGGGAGCTGTTTTTT.

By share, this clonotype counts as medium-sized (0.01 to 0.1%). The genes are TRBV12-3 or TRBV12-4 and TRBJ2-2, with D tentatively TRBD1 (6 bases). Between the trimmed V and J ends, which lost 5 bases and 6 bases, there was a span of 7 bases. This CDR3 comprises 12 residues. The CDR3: CASSQGSGELFF. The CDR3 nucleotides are TGTGCCAGCAGTCAGGGGTCCGGGGAGCTGTTTTTT.

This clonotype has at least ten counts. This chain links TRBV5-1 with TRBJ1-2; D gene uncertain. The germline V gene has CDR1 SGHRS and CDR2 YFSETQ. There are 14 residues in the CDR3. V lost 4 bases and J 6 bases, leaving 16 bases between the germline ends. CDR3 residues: CASSLWTGVNGYTF. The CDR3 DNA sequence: TGCGCCAGCAGCCTCTGGACCGGAGTTAATGGCTACACCTTC. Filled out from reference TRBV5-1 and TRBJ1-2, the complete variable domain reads KAGVTQTPRYLIKTRGQQVTLSCSPISGHRSVSWYQQTPGQGLQFLFEYFSETQRNKGNFPGRFSGRQFSNSRSEMNVSTLELGDSALYLCASSLWTGVNGYTFGSGTRLTVV.

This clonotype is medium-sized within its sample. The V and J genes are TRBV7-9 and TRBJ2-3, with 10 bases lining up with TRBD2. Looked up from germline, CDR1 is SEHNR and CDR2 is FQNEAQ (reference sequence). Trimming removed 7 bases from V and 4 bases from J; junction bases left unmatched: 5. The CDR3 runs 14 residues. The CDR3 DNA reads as TGTGCCAGCAACCAGCGGGGGGGACCAGATACGCAGTATTTT. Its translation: CASNQRGGPDTQYF.

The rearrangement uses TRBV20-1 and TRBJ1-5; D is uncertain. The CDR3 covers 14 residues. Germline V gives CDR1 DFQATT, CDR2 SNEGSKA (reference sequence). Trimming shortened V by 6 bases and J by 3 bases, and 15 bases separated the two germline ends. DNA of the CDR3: TGCAGTGCCATCCGGGCTCCCGACAATCAGCCCCAGCATTTT. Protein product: CSAIRAPDNQPQHF.

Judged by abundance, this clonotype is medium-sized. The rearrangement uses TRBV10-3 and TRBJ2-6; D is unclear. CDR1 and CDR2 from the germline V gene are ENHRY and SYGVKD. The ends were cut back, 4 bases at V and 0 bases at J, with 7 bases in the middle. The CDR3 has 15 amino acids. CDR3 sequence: CAISALISGANVLTF. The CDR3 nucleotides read TGTGCCATCAGTGCCCTGATCTCTGGGGCCAACGTCCTGACTTTC.